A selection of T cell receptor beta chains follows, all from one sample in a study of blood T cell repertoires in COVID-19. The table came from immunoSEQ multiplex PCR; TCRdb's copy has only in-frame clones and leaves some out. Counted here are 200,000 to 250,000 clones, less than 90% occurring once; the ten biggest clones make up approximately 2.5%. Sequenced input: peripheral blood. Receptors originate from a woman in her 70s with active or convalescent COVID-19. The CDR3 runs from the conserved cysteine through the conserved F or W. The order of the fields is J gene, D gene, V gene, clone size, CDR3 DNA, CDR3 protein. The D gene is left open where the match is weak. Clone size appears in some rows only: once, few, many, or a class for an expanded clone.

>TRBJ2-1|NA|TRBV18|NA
TGTGCCAGCTCACTGGTCCCGGAGAATGAGCAGTTCTTC
CASSLVPENEQFF
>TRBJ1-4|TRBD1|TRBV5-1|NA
TGCGCCAGCAGCTCGACAGGGGGTAGTGAAAAACTGTTTTTT
CASSSTGGSEKLFF
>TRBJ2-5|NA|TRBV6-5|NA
TGTGCCAGCAGTTACGGGCTATCCCAAGAGACCCAGTACTTC
CASSYGLSQETQYF
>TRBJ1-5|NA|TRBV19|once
TGTGCCACTTCAAGATGGGGGGAGAGCAATCAGCCCCAGCATTTT
CATSRWGESNQPQHF
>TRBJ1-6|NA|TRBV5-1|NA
TGCGCCAGCAGGTTGTCGGGAACTCCTAATTCACCCCTCCACTTT
CASRLSGTPNSPLHF
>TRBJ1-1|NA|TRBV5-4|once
TGTGCCAGCAGCTTGGGTCGAGTGTCGAACACTGAAGCTTTCTTT
CASSLGRVSNTEAFF
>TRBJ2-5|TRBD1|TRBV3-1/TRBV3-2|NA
TGTGCCAGCAGCCCCCGGACAGGGGTGGAGACCCAGTACTTC
CASSPRTGVETQYF
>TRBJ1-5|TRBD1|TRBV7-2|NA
TGTGCCAGCAGCTTCTCCAGGGGGCATCAGCCCCAGCATTTT
CASSFSRGHQPQHF
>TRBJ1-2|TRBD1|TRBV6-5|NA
TGTGCCAGCAACCTGGGACAGGGGGGTCGGGGCTACACCTTC
CASNLGQGGRGYTF
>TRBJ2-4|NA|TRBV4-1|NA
TGCGCCAGCAGCCAAGATCCGGGAGCCAAAAACATTCAGTACTTC
CASSQDPGAKNIQYF
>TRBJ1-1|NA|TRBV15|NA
TGTGCCACCAGCAGAGATATCAGTGGGCTCACTGAAGCTTTCTTT
CATSRDISGLTEAFF
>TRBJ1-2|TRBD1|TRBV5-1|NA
TGCGCCAGCAGCTTGACCACTAGGACAGGGGGAAACTATGGCTACACCTTC
CASSLTTRTGGNYGYTF
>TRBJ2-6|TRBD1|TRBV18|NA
TGTGCCAGCTCCCCCGGGACAGGGTCTGGGGCCAACGTCCTGACTTTC
CASSPGTGSGANVLTF
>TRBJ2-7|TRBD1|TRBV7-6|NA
TGTGCCAGCAGCTTACCGGACAGGGCGTTTTACGAGCAGTACTTC
CASSLPDRAFYEQYF
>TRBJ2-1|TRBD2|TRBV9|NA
TGTGCCAGCAGCGCCCCTAGCGGGGGGTCCTACAATGAGCAGTTCTTC
CASSAPSGGSYNEQFF
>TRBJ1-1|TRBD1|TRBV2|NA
TGTGCCATCTTCGACAGGGCCCTTAACTTCTTT
CAIFDRALNFF